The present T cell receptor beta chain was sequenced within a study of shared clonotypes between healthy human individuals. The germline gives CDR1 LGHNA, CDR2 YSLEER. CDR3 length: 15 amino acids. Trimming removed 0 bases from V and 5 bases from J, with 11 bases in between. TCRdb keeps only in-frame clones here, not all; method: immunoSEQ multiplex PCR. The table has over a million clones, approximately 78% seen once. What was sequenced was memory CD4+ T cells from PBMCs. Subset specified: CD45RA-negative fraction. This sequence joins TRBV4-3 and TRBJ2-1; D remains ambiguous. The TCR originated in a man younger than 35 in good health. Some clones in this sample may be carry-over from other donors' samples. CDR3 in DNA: TGCGCCAGCAGCCAAGATCCGGGCCGTAACAATGAGCAGTTCTTC. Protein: CASSQDPGRNNEQFF.